The rows below give T cell receptor beta chains drawn from one sample of a study of tumor and adjacent non-tumor tissue in lung cancer. TCRdb independently ran MiXCR on the multiplex PCR reads; one entry per CDR3 protein. This sample has roughly 200,000 distinct CDR3 sequences; less than 80% occur once, and the top ten carry roughly 24%. Sample: lung tumor tissue. Receptors were obtained from a man between 60 and 75 years old with non-small cell lung cancer. CDR3s include the opening cysteine and the closing phenylalanine or tryptophan. Fields, in order: CDR3 protein, CDR3 DNA, J gene, clone size, V gene, D gene. A D gene is named only where the DNA matches it firmly. Clone size is not always given. Where it is, it says once, few, many or a class for expanded clones.

CDR3 protein: CASSPSGSGGNQPQRF
CDR3 DNA: TGTGCCAGCAGCCCTTCTGGTTCAGGGGGCAATCAGCCTCAGCGTTTT
J gene: TRBJ1-5
clone size: -
V gene: TRBV7-9
D gene: TRBD1

CDR3 protein: CASTILPGQGVHEQFF
CDR3 DNA: TGTGCCAGCACCATACTTCCGGGACAGGGTGTTCACGAGCAGTTCTTC
J gene: TRBJ2-1
clone size: -
V gene: TRBV28
D gene: TRBD1

CDR3 protein: CASSLRSDSSYHEHFF
CDR3 DNA: TGTGCCAGCAGCTTACGGTCGGATAGCTCCTACCATGAGCACTTCTTC
J gene: TRBJ2-1
clone size: -
V gene: TRBV11-2
D gene: -

CDR3 protein: CTSSQVGGRLYEQYF
CDR3 DNA: TGCACCAGCAGCCAAGTGGGTGGTCGACTCTACGAGCAGTACTTC
J gene: TRBJ2-7
clone size: -
V gene: TRBV4-1
D gene: -

CDR3 protein: CSANPGANTGELFF
CDR3 DNA: TGCAGTGCTAACCCGGGAGCGAATACCGGGGAGCTGTTTTTT
J gene: TRBJ2-2
clone size: -
V gene: TRBV20-1
D gene: -

CDR3 protein: CAPWMGGPDTQYF
CDR3 DNA: TGTGCCCCCTGGATGGGGGGCCCTGACACGCAGTATTTT
J gene: TRBJ2-3
clone size: -
V gene: TRBV11-3
D gene: -

CDR3 protein: CASQTPWGGEKYF
CDR3 DNA: TGTGCTAGCCAGACACCCTGGGGTGGCGAGAAGTACTTC
J gene: TRBJ2-7
clone size: -
V gene: TRBV7-9
D gene: -

CDR3 protein: CATRWGSGADVLTF
CDR3 DNA: TGCGCCACCAGGTGGGGCTCTGGGGCCGACGTCCTGACTTTC
J gene: TRBJ2-6
clone size: -
V gene: TRBV5-4
D gene: -

CDR3 protein: CASRRGPSGQYF
CDR3 DNA: TGTGCCAGCAGGCGCGGACCTTCGGGGCAGTACTTC
J gene: TRBJ2-7
clone size: -
V gene: TRBV28
D gene: -

CDR3 protein: CSARDERSYREAFF
CDR3 DNA: TGCAGTGCTAGAGATGAACGCTCCTACAGGGAAGCTTTCTTT
J gene: TRBJ1-1
clone size: -
V gene: TRBV20-1
D gene: -

CDR3 protein: CPISESDGRSYEQYF
CDR3 DNA: TGTCCCATCAGTGAGTCGGATGGCAGGTCCTACGAGCAGTACTTC
J gene: TRBJ2-7
clone size: -
V gene: TRBV10-3
D gene: -

CDR3 protein: CASKRGGNADTQYF
CDR3 DNA: TGTGCCAGCAAAAGGGGGGGGAATGCAGATACGCAGTATTTT
J gene: TRBJ2-3
clone size: -
V gene: TRBV6-5
D gene: -

CDR3 protein: CGASMTPGGEKLFF
CDR3 DNA: TGCGGTGCTAGTATGACCCCCGGAGGGGAAAAACTGTTTTTT
J gene: TRBJ1-4
clone size: -
V gene: TRBV20-1
D gene: -

CDR3 protein: CASSPVRTDTQYF
CDR3 DNA: TGTGCCAGCTCGCCCGTTAGGACAGATACGCAGTATTTT
J gene: TRBJ2-3
clone size: -
V gene: TRBV12-3/TRBV12-4
D gene: -

CDR3 protein: CASRRGTAQEIQYF
CDR3 DNA: TGTGCCAGCAGAAGAGGGACAGCTCAAGAGATCCAGTACTTC
J gene: TRBJ2-5
clone size: -
V gene: TRBV7-8
D gene: TRBD1

CDR3 protein: CASRTSGQSYEQYF
CDR3 DNA: TGTGCCAGCAGGACTTCGGGACAATCCTACGAGCAGTACTTC
J gene: TRBJ2-7
clone size: many
V gene: TRBV6-5
D gene: -

CDR3 protein: CGSSLVPKDRPSGPNVLTF
CDR3 DNA: TGTGGAAGCAGCTTAGTTCCAAAGGACAGGCCCTCTGGGCCCAACGTCCTGACTTTC
J gene: TRBJ2-6
clone size: once
V gene: TRBV11-2
D gene: TRBD1

CDR3 protein: CVCSGEDGGYTDTQYF
CDR3 DNA: TGTGTCTGCAGTGGAGAGGACGGAGGATACACAGATACGCAGTATTTT
J gene: TRBJ2-3
clone size: -
V gene: TRBV11-2
D gene: -

CDR3 protein: CSSSSYGYNEQFF
CDR3 DNA: TGTTCCAGCAGTTCCTACGGATACAATGAGCAGTTCTTC
J gene: TRBJ2-1
clone size: few
V gene: TRBV11-3
D gene: -

CDR3 protein: CASSSHRVSEAFF
CDR3 DNA: TGTGCCAGCAGCTCCCACAGGGTGAGTGAAGCTTTCTTT
J gene: TRBJ1-1
clone size: medium-sized
V gene: TRBV11-2
D gene: -

CDR3 protein: CASNINSYEQYF
CDR3 DNA: TGTGCCAGCAACATAAATAGCTACGAGCAGTACTTC
J gene: TRBJ2-7
clone size: -
V gene: TRBV11-1
D gene: -

CDR3 protein: CASSLVPGQVYEQYF
CDR3 DNA: TGTGCCAGCAGCTTAGTCCCGGGACAGGTATACGAGCAGTACTTC
J gene: TRBJ2-7
clone size: many
V gene: TRBV11-1
D gene: TRBD1

CDR3 protein: CSVRPPGVTGELFF
CDR3 DNA: TGCAGTGTTAGACCGCCGGGGGTCACCGGGGAGCTGTTTTTT
J gene: TRBJ2-2
clone size: few
V gene: TRBV20-1
D gene: -

CDR3 protein: CSADSAGEPWNGQFF
CDR3 DNA: TGCAGTGCTGACTCAGCGGGGGAGCCCTGGAATGGGCAGTTCTTC
J gene: TRBJ2-1
clone size: -
V gene: TRBV20-1
D gene: TRBD2

CDR3 protein: CASSQGVIIRTGELFF
CDR3 DNA: TGTGCCTCCTCCCAGGGAGTTATAATTCGGACCGGGGAGCTGTTTTTT
J gene: TRBJ2-2
clone size: -
V gene: TRBV6-6
D gene: -

CDR3 protein: CASSLSGANILTF
CDR3 DNA: TGTGCCAGCAGTTTATCTGGGGCCAACATCCTGACTTTC
J gene: TRBJ2-6
clone size: once
V gene: TRBV12-3/TRBV12-4
D gene: -

CDR3 protein: CSARDIRGNQPQHF
CDR3 DNA: TGCAGTGCTAGAGACATTAGGGGTAATCAGCCCCAGCATTTT
J gene: TRBJ1-5
clone size: many
V gene: TRBV20-1
D gene: -

CDR3 protein: CTLQGYTF
CDR3 DNA: TGCACCCTCCAAGGCTACACCTTC
J gene: TRBJ1-2
clone size: many
V gene: TRBV29-1
D gene: -

CDR3 protein: CSGEERWLNEQFF
CDR3 DNA: TGCAGTGGGGAGGAGCGGTGGCTAAATGAGCAGTTCTTC
J gene: TRBJ2-1
clone size: -
V gene: TRBV20-1
D gene: -

CDR3 protein: CANSLEPWGHEQFF
CDR3 DNA: TGTGCCAACAGCTTAGAACCTTGGGGCCATGAGCAGTTCTTC
J gene: TRBJ2-1
clone size: -
V gene: TRBV11-2
D gene: -

CDR3 protein: CASSQGASGLQETQYF
CDR3 DNA: TGTGCCAGCAGCCAGGGAGCTAGCGGCCTTCAAGAGACCCAGTACTTC
J gene: TRBJ2-5
clone size: -
V gene: TRBV11-2
D gene: TRBD2

CDR3 protein: CASRTGRQDNNSPLHF
CDR3 DNA: TGTGCCAGCAGGACAGGCAGACAGGACAATAATTCACCCCTCCACTTT
J gene: TRBJ1-6
clone size: few
V gene: TRBV6-5
D gene: -

CDR3 protein: CSARDETSGFSYEQYF
CDR3 DNA: TGCAGTGCTAGAGATGAGACTAGCGGGTTCTCCTACGAGCAGTACTTC
J gene: TRBJ2-7
clone size: -
V gene: TRBV20-1
D gene: TRBD2

CDR3 protein: CSVGTSNEKLFF
CDR3 DNA: TGCAGCGTTGGTACATCTAATGAAAAACTGTTTTTT
J gene: TRBJ1-4
clone size: -
V gene: TRBV29-1
D gene: -

CDR3 protein: CASSPTLRDRGQTETQYF
CDR3 DNA: TGCGCCAGCAGCCCGACCCTACGCGACAGGGGGCAGACAGAGACCCAGTACTTC
J gene: TRBJ2-5
clone size: -
V gene: TRBV5-1
D gene: TRBD1

CDR3 protein: CSAGGGLAGGSVGELFF
CDR3 DNA: TGCAGTGCGGGGGGAGGACTAGCGGGAGGTTCGGTCGGGGAGCTGTTTTTT
J gene: TRBJ2-2
clone size: many
V gene: TRBV20-1
D gene: TRBD2

CDR3 protein: CARSPPGAGGNIQYF
CDR3 DNA: TGTGCCAGAAGCCCCCCAGGGGCGGGTGGAAACATTCAGTACTTC
J gene: TRBJ2-4
clone size: -
V gene: TRBV6-5
D gene: -

CDR3 protein: CANSPSPSPGSNVLTF
CDR3 DNA: TGTGCCAACAGCCCCAGCCCGAGCCCTGGGTCCAACGTCCTGACTTTC
J gene: TRBJ2-6
clone size: -
V gene: TRBV11-3
D gene: -

CDR3 protein: CSTRGLTIEYF
CDR3 DNA: TGCAGTACTAGAGGTCTGACTATCGAGTACTTC
J gene: TRBJ2-7
clone size: -
V gene: TRBV20-1
D gene: -

CDR3 protein: CANSHLGGYEQYF
CDR3 DNA: TGTGCCAACAGTCATCTAGGGGGCTACGAGCAGTACTTC
J gene: TRBJ2-7
clone size: -
V gene: TRBV6-6
D gene: -

CDR3 protein: CASSLPGQGVYNEQFF
CDR3 DNA: TGTGCCAGCAGTTTGCCGGGACAGGGGGTTTACAATGAGCAGTTCTTC
J gene: TRBJ2-1
clone size: few
V gene: TRBV28
D gene: TRBD1

CDR3 protein: CASSRQEYEQYF
CDR3 DNA: TGTGCCAGCAGCCGACAGGAATACGAGCAGTACTTC
J gene: TRBJ2-7
clone size: few
V gene: TRBV7-9
D gene: -

CDR3 protein: CTSSTGLAGAREYF
CDR3 DNA: TGTACCAGCAGTACGGGACTAGCGGGGGCTCGGGAGTACTTC
J gene: TRBJ2-7
clone size: -
V gene: TRBV6-5
D gene: TRBD2

CDR3 protein: CSVMAGGDTEAFF
CDR3 DNA: TGCAGTGTTATGGCAGGGGGGGACACTGAAGCTTTCTTT
J gene: TRBJ1-1
clone size: -
V gene: TRBV20-1
D gene: TRBD1